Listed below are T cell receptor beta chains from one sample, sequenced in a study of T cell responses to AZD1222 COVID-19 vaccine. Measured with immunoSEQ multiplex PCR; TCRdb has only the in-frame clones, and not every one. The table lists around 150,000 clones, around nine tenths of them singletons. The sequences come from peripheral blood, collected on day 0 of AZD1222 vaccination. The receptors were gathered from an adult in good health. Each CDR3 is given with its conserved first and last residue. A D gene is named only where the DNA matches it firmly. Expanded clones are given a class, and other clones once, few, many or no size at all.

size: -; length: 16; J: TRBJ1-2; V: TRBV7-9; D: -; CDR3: CASSKRDTETYYGYTF; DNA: TGTGCCAGCAGCAAGCGGGACACTGAAACTTACTATGGCTACACCTTC
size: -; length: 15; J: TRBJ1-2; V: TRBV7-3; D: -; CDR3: CASSLTPGPYRGYTF; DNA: TGTGCCAGCAGCTTAACACCAGGGCCATATCGTGGCTACACCTTC
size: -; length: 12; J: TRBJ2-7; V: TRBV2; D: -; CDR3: CASSPGTPEQYF; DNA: TGTGCCAGCAGTCCTGGGACCCCCGAGCAGTACTTC
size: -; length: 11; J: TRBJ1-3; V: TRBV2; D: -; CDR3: CASSVSNTIYF; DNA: TGTGCCAGCAGTGTATCAAACACCATATATTTT
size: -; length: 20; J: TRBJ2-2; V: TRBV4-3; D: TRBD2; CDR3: CASSQDSSRGAGGRTGELFF; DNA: TGCGCCAGCAGCCAAGATAGCTCTCGGGGAGCGGGAGGCCGCACCGGGGAGCTGTTTTTT
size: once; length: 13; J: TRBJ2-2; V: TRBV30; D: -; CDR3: CAWAGTNTGELFF; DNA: TGTGCCTGGGCCGGGACCAACACCGGGGAGCTGTTTTTT
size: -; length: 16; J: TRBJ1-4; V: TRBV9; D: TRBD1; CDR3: CASSVAGQGVNEKLFF; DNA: TGTGCCAGCAGCGTCGCCGGGCAGGGGGTCAATGAAAAACTGTTTTTT
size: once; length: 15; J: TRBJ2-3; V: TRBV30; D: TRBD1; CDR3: CAWSRGTAGTDTQYF; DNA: TGTGCCTGGAGCAGGGGGACAGCCGGCACAGATACGCAGTATTTT
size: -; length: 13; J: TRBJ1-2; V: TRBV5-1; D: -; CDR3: CASSLTGSYGYTF; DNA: TGCGCCAGCAGCTTAACTGGGTCCTATGGCTACACCTTC
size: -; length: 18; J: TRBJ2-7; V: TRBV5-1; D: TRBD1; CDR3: CASSPMIPGQGFLNEQYF; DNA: TGCGCCAGCAGCCCGATGATACCGGGACAGGGTTTTTTGAACGAGCAGTACTTC
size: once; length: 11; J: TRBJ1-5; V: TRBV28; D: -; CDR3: CASSSHQPQHF; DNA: TGTGCCAGCAGTTCCCATCAGCCCCAGCATTTT
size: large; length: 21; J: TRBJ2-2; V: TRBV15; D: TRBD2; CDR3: CATSGPHFSGSRHTNTGELFF; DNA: TGTGCCACCAGCGGGCCTCACTTTAGCGGGAGCCGTCATACGAACACCGGGGAGCTGTTTTTT
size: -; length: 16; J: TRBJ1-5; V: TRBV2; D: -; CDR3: CASSDSGGFSNQPQHF; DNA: TGTGCCAGCAGTGACAGCGGGGGGTTTAGCAATCAGCCCCAGCATTTT
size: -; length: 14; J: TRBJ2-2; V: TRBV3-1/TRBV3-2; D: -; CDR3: CASSPWGASGELFF; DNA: TGTGCCAGCAGCCCCTGGGGGGCATCCGGGGAGCTGTTTTTT
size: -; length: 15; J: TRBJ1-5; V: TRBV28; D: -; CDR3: CASSPRIYSNQPQHF; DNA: TGTGCCAGCAGTCCGAGGATTTATAGCAATCAGCCCCAGCATTTT
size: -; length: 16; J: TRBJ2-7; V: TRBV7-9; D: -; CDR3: CASSPGLRLTSYEQYF; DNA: TGTGCCAGCAGCCCGGGCCTGAGGTTGACATCCTACGAGCAGTACTTC
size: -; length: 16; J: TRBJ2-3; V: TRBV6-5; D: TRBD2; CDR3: CASSYGTSGITDTQYF; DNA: TGTGCCAGCAGTTACGGAACTAGCGGAATCACAGATACGCAGTATTTT
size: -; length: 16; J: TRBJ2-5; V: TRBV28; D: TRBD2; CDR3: CASSLSGLAVQETQYF; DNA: TGTGCCAGCAGTTTATCGGGACTAGCGGTCCAAGAGACCCAGTACTTC
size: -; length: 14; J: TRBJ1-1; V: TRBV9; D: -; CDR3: CASTPSAENTEAFF; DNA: TGTGCCAGCACCCCCTCGGCAGAAAACACTGAAGCTTTCTTT
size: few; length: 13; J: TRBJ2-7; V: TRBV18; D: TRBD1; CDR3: CASSPDTGDEQYF; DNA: TGTGCCAGCTCACCAGATACAGGGGACGAGCAGTACTTC
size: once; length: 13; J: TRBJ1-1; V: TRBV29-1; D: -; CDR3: CSGLGGRGTEAFF; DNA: TGCAGCGGCCTTGGGGGCAGGGGCACTGAAGCTTTCTTT
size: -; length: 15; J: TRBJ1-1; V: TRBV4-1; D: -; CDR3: CASSQGFGGNTEAFF; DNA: TGCGCCAGCAGCCAAGGGTTTGGCGGGAACACTGAAGCTTTCTTT
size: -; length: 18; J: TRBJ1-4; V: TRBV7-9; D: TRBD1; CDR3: CASSGTTGNYATNEKLFF; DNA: TGTGCCAGCAGCGGGACGACAGGGAACTATGCAACTAATGAAAAACTGTTTTTT
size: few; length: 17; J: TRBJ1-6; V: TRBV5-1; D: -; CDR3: CASNEHGAGELGSPLHF; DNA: TGCGCCAGCAACGAACACGGAGCGGGGGAGTTGGGGTCACCCCTCCACTTT
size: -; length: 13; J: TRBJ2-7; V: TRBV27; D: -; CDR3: CASSLTESYEQYF; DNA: TGTGCCAGCAGTTTGACAGAGTCCTACGAGCAGTACTTC
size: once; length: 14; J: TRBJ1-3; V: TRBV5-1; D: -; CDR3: CASSWTDSGNTIYF; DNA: TGCGCCAGCAGCTGGACCGACTCTGGAAACACCATATATTTT
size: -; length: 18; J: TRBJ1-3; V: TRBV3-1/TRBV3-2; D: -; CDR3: CASSQEQGVPLSGNTIYF; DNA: TGTGCCAGCAGCCAAGAACAGGGAGTTCCCCTCTCTGGAAACACCATATATTTT
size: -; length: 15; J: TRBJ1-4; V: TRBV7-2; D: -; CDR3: CASSLARQKNEKLFF; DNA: TGTGCCAGCAGCTTAGCGCGACAGAAGAATGAAAAACTGTTTTTT
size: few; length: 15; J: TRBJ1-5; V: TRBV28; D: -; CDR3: CASSSLRRVDQPQHF; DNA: TGTGCCAGCAGTTCCCTACGCAGGGTGGATCAGCCCCAGCATTTT
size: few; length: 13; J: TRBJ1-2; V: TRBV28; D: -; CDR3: CAIRDGGSFGYTF; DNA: TGTGCCATTAGGGACGGAGGGTCGTTTGGCTACACCTTC
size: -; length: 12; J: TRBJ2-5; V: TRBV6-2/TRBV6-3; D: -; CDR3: CASSYPGETQYF; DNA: TGTGCCAGCAGTTACCCAGGGGAGACCCAGTACTTC